These T cell receptor beta chains were read from a single sample in a study of CXCR3-negative and CXCR3-positive naive CD8 T cells. TCRdb re-called the 5' RACE reads and catalogs CDR3 proteins one per entry, DNA excluded. The sample shows approximately 60,000 distinct CDR3 sequences, and around 24% sits with its ten largest clones. Input material: memory CD8+ T cells from blood. Receptors originate from a human donor in good health. Some clones in this sample may be carry-over from other donors' samples. Each CDR3 is given with its conserved first and last residue. Each record gives: J gene, clone size, V gene, CDR3 protein. Clone sizes are given selectively: once, few, many, or a class where the clone is expanded.

j_call: TRBJ2-2
clone_size: .
v_call: TRBV29-1
cdr3_aa: CSVLKENTGELFF

j_call: TRBJ1-2
clone_size: .
v_call: TRBV27
cdr3_aa: CASRNPGTPGYTF

j_call: TRBJ2-6
clone_size: .
v_call: TRBV6-5
cdr3_aa: CASSTSGAGANVLTF

j_call: TRBJ2-1
clone_size: .
v_call: TRBV7-9
cdr3_aa: CASTPGGAATYNEQFF

j_call: TRBJ1-1
clone_size: .
v_call: TRBV29-1
cdr3_aa: CRGDRSVTEAFF

j_call: TRBJ2-3
clone_size: .
v_call: TRBV9
cdr3_aa: CASSVKAGTADTQYF

j_call: TRBJ2-5
clone_size: .
v_call: TRBV6-5
cdr3_aa: CASSYYFKSGQQETQYF

j_call: TRBJ2-3
clone_size: .
v_call: TRBV28
cdr3_aa: CASTRLAGVTDTQYF

j_call: TRBJ2-1
clone_size: .
v_call: TRBV7-2
cdr3_aa: CASSSVSRGSDEQFF

j_call: TRBJ2-3
clone_size: .
v_call: TRBV7-9
cdr3_aa: CASSAQGGLGTDTQYF

j_call: TRBJ2-5
clone_size: .
v_call: TRBV6-2/TRBV6-3
cdr3_aa: CASTRTPEGETQYF

j_call: TRBJ2-7
clone_size: .
v_call: TRBV7-9
cdr3_aa: CASRNTGSDYEQYF

j_call: TRBJ2-3
clone_size: .
v_call: TRBV6-1
cdr3_aa: CASSEDLYGSADTQYF

j_call: TRBJ1-2
clone_size: .
v_call: TRBV13
cdr3_aa: CASSLVTQVGYTF

j_call: TRBJ2-5
clone_size: .
v_call: TRBV2
cdr3_aa: CASSEAKETQYF

j_call: TRBJ2-2
clone_size: .
v_call: TRBV25-1
cdr3_aa: CASSRTTGELFF

j_call: TRBJ2-1
clone_size: medium-sized
v_call: TRBV6-4
cdr3_aa: CASSVTGEFGEQFF

j_call: TRBJ2-1
clone_size: .
v_call: TRBV29-1
cdr3_aa: CSVDPGQGYEQFF

j_call: TRBJ1-5
clone_size: .
v_call: TRBV12-3/TRBV12-4
cdr3_aa: CASSLGSQPQHF

j_call: TRBJ2-3
clone_size: .
v_call: TRBV11-2
cdr3_aa: CASSSGQVPLSTDTQYF

j_call: TRBJ2-7
clone_size: .
v_call: TRBV6-6
cdr3_aa: CASRPGVSYEQYF

j_call: TRBJ2-5
clone_size: .
v_call: TRBV9
cdr3_aa: CASSVGQGGQETQYF

j_call: TRBJ2-2
clone_size: .
v_call: TRBV24-1
cdr3_aa: CATSDFGTGELFF

j_call: TRBJ1-2
clone_size: .
v_call: TRBV7-9
cdr3_aa: CASSHPGTGEGYTF

j_call: TRBJ2-1
clone_size: .
v_call: TRBV28
cdr3_aa: CASSTSTDYNEQFF

j_call: TRBJ2-1
clone_size: .
v_call: TRBV3-1
cdr3_aa: CASSQDSGLAPHNEQFF

j_call: TRBJ1-1
clone_size: .
v_call: TRBV7-9
cdr3_aa: CASSLETGNTEAFF

j_call: TRBJ2-7
clone_size: .
v_call: TRBV7-9
cdr3_aa: CASSTLRGAGEQYF

j_call: TRBJ1-1
clone_size: .
v_call: TRBV29-1
cdr3_aa: CSVDDWSGAFF

j_call: TRBJ2-1
clone_size: .
v_call: TRBV20-1
cdr3_aa: CSARPPLENNEQFF

j_call: TRBJ2-5
clone_size: .
v_call: TRBV7-8
cdr3_aa: CASSSGRNQETQYF

j_call: TRBJ2-7
clone_size: .
v_call: TRBV9
cdr3_aa: CASSVDVGHEQYF

j_call: TRBJ2-7
clone_size: .
v_call: TRBV7-9
cdr3_aa: CASSSTLGGIVSSGQYF

j_call: TRBJ2-1
clone_size: .
v_call: TRBV11-1
cdr3_aa: CASSLSPGQASSYNEQFF

j_call: TRBJ1-2
clone_size: .
v_call: TRBV5-6
cdr3_aa: CASSPGQGDYGYTF

j_call: TRBJ2-1
clone_size: .
v_call: TRBV9
cdr3_aa: CASSVGGSGSDEQFF

j_call: TRBJ2-3
clone_size: .
v_call: TRBV15
cdr3_aa: CATSRTSGGADTQYF

j_call: TRBJ1-1
clone_size: .
v_call: TRBV12-5
cdr3_aa: CASGQPTGDGPAFF

j_call: TRBJ1-2
clone_size: .
v_call: TRBV29-1
cdr3_aa: CSVEEMGAGYTF

j_call: TRBJ2-7
clone_size: .
v_call: TRBV7-8
cdr3_aa: CASSVSYEQYF

j_call: TRBJ1-2
clone_size: .
v_call: TRBV3-1
cdr3_aa: CASSQDPGLNYGYTF

j_call: TRBJ2-7
clone_size: .
v_call: TRBV7-9
cdr3_aa: CASSSGGRYSYEQYF

j_call: TRBJ2-7
clone_size: .
v_call: TRBV28
cdr3_aa: CASSFQPYEQYF

j_call: TRBJ1-1
clone_size: .
v_call: TRBV13
cdr3_aa: CASQGVNTEAFF

j_call: TRBJ1-5
clone_size: .
v_call: TRBV6-1
cdr3_aa: CASSEWQGNQPQHF

j_call: TRBJ1-1
clone_size: .
v_call: TRBV29-1
cdr3_aa: CSVEVGLRTEAFF

j_call: TRBJ2-1
clone_size: .
v_call: TRBV7-9
cdr3_aa: CASSLLAGEGDNEQFF

j_call: TRBJ2-1
clone_size: .
v_call: TRBV19
cdr3_aa: CASRLGYNYNEQFF

j_call: TRBJ2-7
clone_size: .
v_call: TRBV28
cdr3_aa: CASSSSVWREDDEQYF

j_call: TRBJ2-7
clone_size: .
v_call: TRBV6-2/TRBV6-3
cdr3_aa: CASSLTEYYEQYF

j_call: TRBJ1-6
clone_size: .
v_call: TRBV4-3
cdr3_aa: CASSQAGTANSPLHF

j_call: TRBJ2-7
clone_size: .
v_call: TRBV20-1
cdr3_aa: CSARDVSTPWYEQYF

j_call: TRBJ1-3
clone_size: .
v_call: TRBV7-6
cdr3_aa: CASSSGVISGNTIYF

j_call: TRBJ2-7
clone_size: .
v_call: TRBV2
cdr3_aa: CATRDGGFTYEQYF